This TCR beta chain was profiled in a study of OX40 agonist ivuxolimab in advanced cancers. About the research overall: Patients with hepatocellular carcinoma, melanoma, renal cell or head and neck cancer made up the dose-escalation patients.

Per germline, CDR1 MNHNS and CDR2 SASEGT. The V end was cut by 4 bases, the J end by 1 base, with 19 bases between. The CDR3 has 17 residues. TCRdb keeps only in-frame clones here, not all; method: immunoSEQ multiplex PCR. The table includes 100,000 or so clones, roughly nine tenths detected once. The chain joins TRBV6-1 to TRBJ1-1; maybe TRBD1 (6 bases). This clonotype originated in an adult with an advanced solid tumor such as melanoma, head and neck, liver or kidney cancer. Sequencing was performed on CD4+ or CD8+ T cells sorted from blood, taken in a trial of the OX40 agonist ivuxolimab. Here the CDR3 DNA reads TGTGCCAGCAGTGGTTTAATGAGGGGGGTAAAGAACACTGAAGCTTTCTTT. This codes for CASSGLMRGVKNTEAFF.